This T cell receptor (beta chain) was sequenced during a study of long-term antiretroviral therapy in people with HIV. Findings and caveats of the study: Whichever time point was examined, clones expanded before ART dominated the repertoire.

The immunoSEQ assay was v3.0, run at survey level. Measured with immunoSEQ multiplex PCR; TCRdb has only the in-frame clones, and not every one. The sample lists roughly 13,000 clones; 70% to 80% were seen once. Every HIV-positive participant received treatment in the United States. Specimens retained about 1-11 million cryopreserved PBMC preceding DNA extraction. Trimming shortened V by 5 bases and J by 0 bases, and 11 bases separated the two germline ends. The CDR3 runs to 14 residues. Germline V gives CDR1 SGHNT, CDR2 YENEEA. This clone has a single count. Its target is unknown. The chain links TRBV11-3 to TRBJ2-7, with D possibly matching TRBD2 (6 bases). The source of this sequence is a woman under 30 with HIV. The material was unsorted PBMCs, obtained 1.3 years after starting antiretroviral therapy. This CDR3 reads CASSLGTSSYEQYF. The CDR3 bases are TGTGCCAGCAGCCTAGGGACTTCCTCCTACGAGCAGTACTTC.